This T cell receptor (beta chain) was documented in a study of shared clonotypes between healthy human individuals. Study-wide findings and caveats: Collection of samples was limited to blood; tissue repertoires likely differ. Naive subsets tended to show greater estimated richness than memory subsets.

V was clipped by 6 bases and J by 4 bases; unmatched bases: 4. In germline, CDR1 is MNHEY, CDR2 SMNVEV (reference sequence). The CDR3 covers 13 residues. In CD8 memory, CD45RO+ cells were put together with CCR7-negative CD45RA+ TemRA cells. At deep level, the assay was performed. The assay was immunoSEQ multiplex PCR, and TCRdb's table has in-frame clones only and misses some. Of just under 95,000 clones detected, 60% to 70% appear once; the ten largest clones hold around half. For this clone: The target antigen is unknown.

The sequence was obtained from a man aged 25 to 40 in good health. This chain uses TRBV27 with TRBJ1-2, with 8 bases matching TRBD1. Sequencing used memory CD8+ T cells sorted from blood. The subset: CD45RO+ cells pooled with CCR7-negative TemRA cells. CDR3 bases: TGTGCCAGCAGCCCAGGGGGCGTCTATGGCTACACCTTC. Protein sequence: CASSPGGVYGYTF.